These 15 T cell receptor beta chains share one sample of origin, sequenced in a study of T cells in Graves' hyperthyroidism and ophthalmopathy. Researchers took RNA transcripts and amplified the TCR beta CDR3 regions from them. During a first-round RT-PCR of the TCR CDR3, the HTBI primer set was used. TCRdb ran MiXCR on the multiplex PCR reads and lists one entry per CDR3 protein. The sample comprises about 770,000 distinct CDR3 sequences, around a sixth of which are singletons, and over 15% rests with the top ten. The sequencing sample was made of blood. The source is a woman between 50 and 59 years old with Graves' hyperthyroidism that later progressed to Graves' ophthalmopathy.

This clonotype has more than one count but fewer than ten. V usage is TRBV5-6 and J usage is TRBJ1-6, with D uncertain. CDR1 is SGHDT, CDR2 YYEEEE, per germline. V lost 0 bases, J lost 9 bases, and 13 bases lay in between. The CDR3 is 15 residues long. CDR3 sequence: CASSLDPGGFSPLHF. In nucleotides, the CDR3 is TGTGCCAGCAGCTTGGACCCGGGCGGCTTTTCACCCCTCCACTTT.

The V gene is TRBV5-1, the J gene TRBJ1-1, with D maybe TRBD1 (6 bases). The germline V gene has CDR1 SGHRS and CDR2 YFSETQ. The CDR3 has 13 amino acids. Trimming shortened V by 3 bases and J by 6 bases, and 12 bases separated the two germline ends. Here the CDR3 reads CASSWTAGSEAFF. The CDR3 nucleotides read TGCGCCAGCAGCTGGACAGCCGGCTCTGAAGCTTTCTTT. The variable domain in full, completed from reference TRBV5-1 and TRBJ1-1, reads KAGVTQTPRYLIKTRGQQVTLSCSPISGHRSVSWYQQTPGQGLQFLFEYFSETQRNKGNFPGRFSGRQFSNSRSEMNVSTLELGDSALYLCASSWTAGSEAFFGQGTRLTVV.

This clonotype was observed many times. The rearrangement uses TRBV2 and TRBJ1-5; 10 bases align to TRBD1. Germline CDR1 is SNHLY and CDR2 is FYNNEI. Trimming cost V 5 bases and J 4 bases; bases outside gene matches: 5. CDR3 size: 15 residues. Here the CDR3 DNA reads TGTGCCAGCAGTATCGGGACAGGGGTAAATCAGCCCCAGCATTTT. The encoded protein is CASSIGTGVNQPQHF.

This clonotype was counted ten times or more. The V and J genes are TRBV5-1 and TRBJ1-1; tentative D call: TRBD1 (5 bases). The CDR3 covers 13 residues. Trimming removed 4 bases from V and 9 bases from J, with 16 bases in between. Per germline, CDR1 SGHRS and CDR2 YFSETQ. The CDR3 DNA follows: TGCGCCAGCAGCCCCTACGGGGGAAGCAAAGCTTTCTTT. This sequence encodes CASSPYGGSKAFF.

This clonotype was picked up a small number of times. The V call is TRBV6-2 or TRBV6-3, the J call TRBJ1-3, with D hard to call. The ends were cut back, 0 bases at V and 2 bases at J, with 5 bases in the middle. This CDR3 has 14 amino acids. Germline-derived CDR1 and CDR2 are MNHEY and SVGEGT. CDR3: CASSYSGTGNTIYF. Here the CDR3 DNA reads TGTGCCAGCAGTTACTCAGGGACTGGAAACACCATATATTTT.

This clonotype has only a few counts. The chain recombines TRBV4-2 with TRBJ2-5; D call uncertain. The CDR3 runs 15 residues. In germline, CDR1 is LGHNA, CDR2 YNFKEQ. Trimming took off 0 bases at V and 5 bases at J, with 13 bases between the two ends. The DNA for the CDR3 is TGTGCCAGCAGCCAAGAATCTCTAAATTGGGAGACCCAGTACTTC. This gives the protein CASSQESLNWETQYF.

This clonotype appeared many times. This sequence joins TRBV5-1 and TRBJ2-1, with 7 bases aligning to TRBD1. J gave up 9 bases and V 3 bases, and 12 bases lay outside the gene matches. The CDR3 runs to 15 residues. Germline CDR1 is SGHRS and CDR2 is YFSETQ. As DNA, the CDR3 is TGCGCCAGCAGCTCCACAGGGGCCCCCCTGGGTGAGCAGTTCTTC. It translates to CASSSTGAPLGEQFF.

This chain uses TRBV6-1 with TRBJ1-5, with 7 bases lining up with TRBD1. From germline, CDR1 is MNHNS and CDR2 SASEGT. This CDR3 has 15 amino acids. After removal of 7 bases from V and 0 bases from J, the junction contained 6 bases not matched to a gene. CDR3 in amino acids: CASKSRGNSNQPQHF. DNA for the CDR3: TGTGCCAGCAAAAGCAGGGGGAATAGCAATCAGCCCCAGCATTTT.

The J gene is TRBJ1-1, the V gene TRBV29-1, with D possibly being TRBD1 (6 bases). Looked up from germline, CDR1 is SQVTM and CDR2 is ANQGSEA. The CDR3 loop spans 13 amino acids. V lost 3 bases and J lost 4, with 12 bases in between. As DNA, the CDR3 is TGCAGCGTTGATCCGGTAGGGGGCACTGAAGCTTTCTTT. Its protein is CSVDPVGGTEAFF.

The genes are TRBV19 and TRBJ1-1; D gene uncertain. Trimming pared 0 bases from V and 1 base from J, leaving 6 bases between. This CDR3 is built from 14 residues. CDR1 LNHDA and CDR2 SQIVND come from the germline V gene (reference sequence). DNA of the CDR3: TGTGCCAGTAGTATAGAGCCAGGGAACACTGAAGCTTTCTTT. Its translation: CASSIEPGNTEAFF.

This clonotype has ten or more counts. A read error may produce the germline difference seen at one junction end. This chain's CDR3 is CASSYSTWNAEAFF. The CDR3 DNA is TGTGCCAGCAGTTACTCAACGTGGAACGCTGAAGCTTTCTTT. This rearrangement joins TRBV6-5 to TRBJ1-1; D unresolved. Germline CDR1 reads MNHEY; CDR2 reads SVGAGI. The length of the CDR3 is 14 residues.

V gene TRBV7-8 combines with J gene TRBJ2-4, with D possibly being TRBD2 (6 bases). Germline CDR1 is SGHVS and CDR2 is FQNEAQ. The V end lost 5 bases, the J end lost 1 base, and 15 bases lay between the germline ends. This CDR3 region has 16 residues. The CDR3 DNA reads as TGTGCCAGCAGCAGGTCTGGAGGGATGGCCAAAAACATTCAGTACTTC. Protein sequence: CASSRSGGMAKNIQYF.

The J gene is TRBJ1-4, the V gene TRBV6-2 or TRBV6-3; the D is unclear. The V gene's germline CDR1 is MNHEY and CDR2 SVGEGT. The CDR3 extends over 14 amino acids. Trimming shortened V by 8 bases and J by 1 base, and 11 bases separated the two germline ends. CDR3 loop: CASQAVRTNEKLFF. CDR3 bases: TGTGCCAGCCAGGCGGTGAGAACTAATGAAAAACTGTTTTTT.

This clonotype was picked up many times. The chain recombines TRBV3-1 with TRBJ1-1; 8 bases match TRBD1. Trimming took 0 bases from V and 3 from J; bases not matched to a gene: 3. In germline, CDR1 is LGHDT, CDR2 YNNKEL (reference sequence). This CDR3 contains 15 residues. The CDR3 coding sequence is TGTGCCAGCAGCCAAGATCAGGGGGCGGACACTGAAGCTTTCTTT. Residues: CASSQDQGADTEAFF.

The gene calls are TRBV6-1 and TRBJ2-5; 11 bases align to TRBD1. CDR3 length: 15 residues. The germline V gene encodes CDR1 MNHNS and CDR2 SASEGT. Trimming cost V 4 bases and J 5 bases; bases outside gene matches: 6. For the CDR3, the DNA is TGTGCCAGCAGTGGGGACAGGGGGTTCGGTGAGACCCAGTACTTC. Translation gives CASSGDRGFGETQYF.